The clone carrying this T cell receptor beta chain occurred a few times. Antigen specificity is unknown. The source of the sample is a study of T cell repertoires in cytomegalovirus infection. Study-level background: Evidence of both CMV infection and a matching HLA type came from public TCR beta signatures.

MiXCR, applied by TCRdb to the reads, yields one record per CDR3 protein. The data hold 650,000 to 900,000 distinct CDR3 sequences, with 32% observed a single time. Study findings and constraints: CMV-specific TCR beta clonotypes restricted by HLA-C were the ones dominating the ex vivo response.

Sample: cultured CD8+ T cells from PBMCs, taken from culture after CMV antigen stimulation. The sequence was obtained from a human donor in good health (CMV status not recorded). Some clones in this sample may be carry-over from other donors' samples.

CDR3 protein: CASSYPKGHGNSYEQYF. CDR3 sequence (DNA): TGTGCCAGCAGTTACCCGAAAGGACACGGTAACTCCTACGAGCAGTACTTC. The chain carries TRBV6-5 and TRBJ2-7; D is perhaps TRBD1 (5 bases). Trimming pared 2 bases from V and 0 bases from J, leaving 17 bases between. Germline lookup yields CDR1 MNHEY and CDR2 SVGAGI. The CDR3 is 17 amino acids.